A single sample gave rise to the 16 T cell receptor beta chains below, sequenced in a study of cytomegalovirus exposure and HLA in healthy donors. The study ran its PCR with 60 Vbeta and 13 Jbeta primers. Profiled with immunoSEQ multiplex PCR; TCRdb holds only in-frame clones, not every one. The table has around 150,000 clones, 60% to 75% seen once; the top ten hold around 1.6%. Sequences were obtained from PBMCs. Receptors originate from a human donor in good health.

This sequence joins TRBV18 and TRBJ1-4; TRBD1 agrees at 8 bases. This CDR3 is 14 amino acids long. In germline, CDR1 is KGHSH, CDR2 LQKENI. The J segment lost 6 bases and the V segment lost 3 bases, leaving 3 bases of the junction unmatched. The CDR3 here is CASSPDRDHEKLFF. The DNA of the CDR3 is TGTGCCAGCTCACCGGACAGGGACCATGAAAAACTGTTTTTT.

The table lists this clone with a few counts. V usage is TRBV27 and J usage is TRBJ2-3; the match to TRBD2 covers 14 bases. J was trimmed by 8 bases and V by 6 bases; bases with no gene match: 4. CDR3 size: 14 residues. CDR1 is MNHEY, CDR2 SMNVEV, per germline (reference sequence). The CDR3 protein is CASRLGLAGGTQYF. The DNA of the CDR3 is TGTGCCAGCAGACTTGGACTAGCGGGAGGTACGCAGTATTTT.

The chain carries TRBV29-1 and TRBJ2-3; no reliable D call. CDR3 length equals 12 residues. Germline values: CDR1 SQVTM, CDR2 ANQGSEA. Trimming stripped 3 bases from V and 0 bases from J, with 4 bases between. CDR3 in amino acids: CSVETSTDTQYF. The CDR3 DNA reads TGCAGCGTTGAGACTAGCACAGATACGCAGTATTTT.

The CDR3 region is CASSLLTSGQSSYNEQFF. The CDR3 DNA reads TGCGCCAGCAGCCTACTGACTAGCGGTCAGAGCTCCTACAATGAGCAGTTCTTC. The genes are TRBV4-3 and TRBJ2-1, with TRBD2 identical over 9 bases. V lost 4 bases, J lost 0 bases, and 10 bases stayed unmatched. CDR1 is LGHNA and CDR2 is YSLEER in the germline V gene. The CDR3 loop spans 18 amino acids.

This clone occurred a few times. An end of the junction does not agree with germline; a read error may underlie this. The CDR3 spells CASSLRKLGGRTSGNAIYF. The CDR3 DNA reads TGTGCCAGCAGCTTAAGGAAACTCGGGGGGCGTACATCTGGAAACGCCATATATTTT. The chain combines TRBV11-2 with TRBJ1-3; possibly TRBD1 for D (6 bases). Germline CDR1 SGHAT, CDR2 FQNNGV. This CDR3 comprises 19 residues. The full variable domain, its missing parts supplied by reference TRBV11-2 and TRBJ1-3, is EAGVAQSPRYKIIEKRQSVAFWCNPISGHATLYWYQQILGQGPKLLIQFQNNGVVDDSQLPKDRFSAERLKGVDSTLKIQPAKLEDSAVYLCASSLRKLGGRTSGNAIYFGEGSWLTVV.

The chain recombines TRBV10-3 with TRBJ2-6; 9 positions agree with TRBD1. The CDR3 consists of 16 residues. Germline V gives CDR1 ENHRY, CDR2 SYGVKD. V shed 3 bases, J shed 1 base, and the junction held 1 base outside the gene matches. The CDR3, as DNA: TGTGCCATCAGTGAAGGACAGGGGTCTGGGGCCAACGTCCTGACTTTC. It is translated as CAISEGQGSGANVLTF.

The chain is built from TRBV10-2 and TRBJ2-1, with D perhaps TRBD2 (5 bases). The CDR3 is 13 amino acids. Germline V gene sequence: CDR1 WSHSY, CDR2 SAAADI. V was shortened by 2 bases and J by 10 bases, with 12 bases between the two germline ends. For the CDR3, the DNA is TGCGCCAGCAGTGAGGTTAGCGTAGAGGAGCAGTTCTTC. This translates into CASSEVSVEEQFF.

This clone was seen once. The chain is built from TRBV9 and TRBJ2-7; 9 bases align to TRBD1. Trimming removed 2 bases from V and 6 bases from J; junction bases left unmatched: 6. The CDR3 has 14 residues. Germline values: CDR1 SGDLS, CDR2 YYNGEE. The chain's CDR3 is CASSVRDRVSEQYF. For the CDR3, the DNA is TGTGCCAGCAGCGTCCGGGACAGGGTATCCGAGCAGTACTTC.

The V gene is TRBV11-2, the J gene TRBJ2-3; 7 nucleotides line up with TRBD1. CDR3 length: 18 amino acids. Germline CDR1 SGHAT, CDR2 FQNNGV. V lost 2 bases and J lost 0; bases outside the gene matches: 11. The CDR3 here is CASSLFPGQTTSTDTQYF. The CDR3 DNA follows: TGTGCCAGCAGCTTATTCCCGGGACAGACAACTAGCACAGATACGCAGTATTTT.

This rearrangement joins TRBV9 to TRBJ2-5; 7 nucleotides line up with TRBD2. The CDR3 has 15 amino acids. Germline V CDR1 and CDR2: SGDLS, YYNGEE. V lost 4 bases and J lost 4; bases outside the gene matches: 10. The CDR3 DNA follows: TGTGCCAGCAGCCCCGCTGGCGGGGGTCGAGAGACCCAGTACTTC. Its translation is CASSPAGGGRETQYF.

This clone appeared a few times. This sequence joins TRBV11-2 and TRBJ2-1, with 9 bases matching TRBD2. With 2 bases clipped from V and 10 bases from J, the junction kept 9 bases outside the gene matches. The CDR3 length is 15 residues. The germline V gene has CDR1 SGHAT and CDR2 FQNNGV. Here the CDR3 reads CASSLRILAGSEQFF. The CDR3 DNA is TGTGCCAGCAGCTTACGTATACTAGCGGGTAGCGAGCAGTTCTTC.

The rearrangement joins TRBV15 to TRBJ2-7, with 10 bases lining up with TRBD2. Germline trimming cut 5 bases from V and 3 bases from J; bases unmatched to any gene: 10. The CDR3 has 16 amino acids. Per germline, CDR1 LNHNV and CDR2 YYDKDF (reference sequence). CDR3 DNA: TGTGCCACCAGCGATAGAGCTAGCGGGGGAAACTACGAGCAGTACTTC. This codes for CATSDRASGGNYEQYF.

J is TRBJ2-7 and V is TRBV18; 9 positions agree with TRBD1. Germline trimming cut 6 bases from V and 0 bases from J; bases unmatched to any gene: 6. Germline lookup yields CDR1 KGHSH and CDR2 LQKENI. The CDR3 has 15 amino acids. The CDR3: CASSRGTGSSYEQYF. DNA of the CDR3: TGTGCCAGCTCCCGTGGGACAGGGAGCTCCTACGAGCAGTACTTC.

The gene calls are TRBV5-6 and TRBJ2-2; TRBD2 matches 14 bases. This CDR3 spans 15 amino acids. V was clipped by 4 bases and J by 7 bases; unmatched bases: 3. CDR1 and CDR2 (germline): SGHDT, YYEEEE. The DNA of the CDR3 is TGTGCCAGCAGCCCCGGGACTAGCGGGAGCGGGGAGCTGTTTTTT. Amino acids: CASSPGTSGSGELFF.

A word on this clone: One junction end disagrees with the germline gene, perhaps due to a read error. The gene calls are TRBV5-8 and TRBJ2-7; 14 nucleotides align to TRBD2. Germline CDR1 reads SGHTS; CDR2 reads YDEGEE. The CDR3 has 14 amino acids. The CDR3 is CASRPGLAGVRHFF. CDR3 DNA: TGTGCCAGCAGACCGGGACTAGCGGGAGTTAGACATTTCTTC.

The rearrangement uses TRBV27 and TRBJ1-5, with 8 bases matching TRBD1. The CDR3 runs 16 residues. V shed 6 bases and J 2 bases; nucleotides not matched to a gene: 9. The germline V gene has CDR1 MNHEY and CDR2 SMNVEV (reference sequence). For the CDR3, the DNA is TGTGCCAGCAGAATACCCGGGACAGGAGGCAATCAGCCCCAGCATTTT. Protein product: CASRIPGTGGNQPQHF.